Listed here are 24 T cell receptor beta chains from one sample, sequenced in a study of CD8+CD57+ T cells in acquired aplastic anemia. Genomic DNA constituted the template upon which TCR beta VDJ and CDR3 profiling was performed. One entry per CDR3 protein results from TCRdb running MiXCR on the reads. Altogether fewer than 200,000 distinct CDR3 sequences are present, over 55% being singletons, with the ten largest covering roughly half. All sequencing subjects had displayed CD8+CD57+ cell expansion on flow cytometry. Sequencing was done on a sample of sorted CD4+, CD8+, or CD8+CD57+ T cells (not recorded which) from PBMCs. These receptors were collected from a human donor with aplastic anemia.

This rearrangement joins TRBV7-9 to TRBJ2-7, with D hard to call. Trimming pared 5 bases from V and 0 bases from J, leaving 11 bases between. This CDR3 is 14 amino acids long. Germline CDR1 and CDR2: SEHNR and FQNEAQ (reference sequence). In DNA, the CDR3 is TGTGCCAGCAGCCCGTGGGCGCACTCCTACGAGCAGTACTTC. It encodes CASSPWAHSYEQYF.

The J gene is TRBJ1-1, the V gene TRBV9; D is undetermined. Trimming left V 0 bases short and J 0 bases short, with 12 bases between. Germline CDR1 is SGDLS and CDR2 is YYNGEE. CDR3 size: 16 residues. The CDR3 loop is CASSVVGLGMNTEAFF. As DNA, the CDR3 is TGTGCCAGCAGCGTAGTTGGGTTGGGGATGAACACTGAAGCTTTCTTT.

The chain carries TRBV20-1 and TRBJ2-7, with 8 bases fitting TRBD1. This CDR3 contains 13 residues. Germline CDR1 is DFQATT and CDR2 is SNEGSKA (reference sequence). The CDR3 sequence is CSVGPRGPYEQYF. In DNA form, the CDR3 reads TGCAGCGTTGGGCCCAGGGGGCCTTACGAGCAGTACTTC.

A note on this clonotype: One end of the junction does not line up with germline, which may come from a read error. J is TRBJ2-6 and V is TRBV9; 8 bases agree with TRBD1. The CDR3 spans 17 residues. Per the germline V gene, CDR1 is SGDLS and CDR2 is YYNGEE. The CDR3 bases are TGTGCCGGCAGCGTAGGGCAGGGGGCAGCTGGGGCCAACGTCCTGACTTTC. Translating gives CAGSVGQGAAGANVLTF.

This rearrangement joins TRBV7-3 to TRBJ2-5, with no clear D. In germline, CDR1 is SGHTA, CDR2 FQGTGA. V shed 1 base and J shed 1 base, with 4 bases lying between them. The CDR3 consists of 13 residues. CDR3 DNA sequence: TGTGCCAGCAGCTTAAGTGGCCAAGAGACCCAGTACTTC. The encoded protein is CASSLSGQETQYF.

This chain links TRBV15 with TRBJ2-1, with D possibly TRBD2 on 6 matching bases. The CDR3 is 15 amino acids. Germline loops: CDR1 LNHNV, CDR2 YYDKDF (reference sequence). Deletions cut 1 base from V and 3 bases from J, with 10 bases between. CDR3 DNA: TGTGCCACCAGCAGAGGCGGGACCAACTACAATGAGCAGTTCTTC. It is translated as CATSRGGTNYNEQFF. Looking up the rest from reference TRBV15 and TRBJ2-1 gives the full variable domain: DAMVIQNPRYQVTQFGKPVTLSCSQTLNHNVMYWYQQKSSQAPKLLFHYYDKDFNNEADTPDNFQSRRPNTSFCFLDIRSPGLGDTAMYLCATSRGGTNYNEQFFGPGTRLTVL.

The chain uses TRBV7-9 and TRBJ1-2; D not resolved. Deletions cut 3 bases from V and 5 bases from J, with 13 bases between. Germline values: CDR1 SEHNR, CDR2 FQNEAQ (reference sequence). The CDR3 consists of 14 residues. CDR3: CASSFPTDGYGYTF. The CDR3 DNA reads as TGTGCCAGCAGCTTCCCAACGGACGGATATGGCTACACCTTC.

V and J are TRBV7-9 and TRBJ1-5, with D possibly TRBD1 on 5 matching bases. V was clipped by 5 bases and J by 3 bases, with 11 bases between them. Germline CDR1 reads SEHNR; CDR2 reads FQNEAQ (reference sequence). The CDR3 consists of 14 residues. The CDR3 bases are TGTGCCAGCAGCGCGGGGCGCAACAATCAGCCCCAGCATTTT. Protein: CASSAGRNNQPQHF.

The gene calls are TRBV7-3 and TRBJ2-3; D call uncertain. Trimming took off 1 base at V and 4 bases at J, with 3 bases between the two ends. Germline lookup yields CDR1 SGHTA and CDR2 FQGTGA. The CDR3 extends over 12 amino acids. CDR3 coding DNA: TGTGCCAGCAGCTTAAACGCAGATACGCAGTATTTT. This gives the protein CASSLNADTQYF.

The V call is TRBV20-1, the J call TRBJ2-2; 8 bases line up with TRBD1. Losses at the gene ends were 2 bases for V and 0 bases for J; bases not matched to a gene: 2. This CDR3 region has 15 residues. Germline CDR1 is DFQATT and CDR2 is SNEGSKA (reference sequence). The chain's CDR3 is CSARRTGPNTGELFF. The CDR3 DNA reads as TGCAGTGCTAGACGGACAGGGCCGAACACCGGGGAGCTGTTTTTT.

This rearrangement joins TRBV7-9 to TRBJ1-2; TRBD1 aligns across 8 bases. Germline V gene sequence: CDR1 SEHNR, CDR2 FQNEAQ (reference sequence). The V gene end was trimmed by 5 bases and the J gene end by 7 bases; junction bases not matched to a gene: 6. The CDR3 totals 13 residues. The CDR3 here is CASSHPGGSGYTF. The CDR3 region has the DNA TGTGCCAGCAGCCACCCAGGGGGCAGTGGCTACACCTTC. Complete variable domain (other parts from reference TRBV7-9 and TRBJ1-2): DTGVSQNPRHKITKRGQNVTFRCDPISEHNRLYWYRQTLGQGPEFLTYFQNEAQLEKSRLLSDRFSAERPKGSFSTLEIQRTEQGDSAMYLCASSHPGGSGYTFGSGTRLTVV.

This clonotype was seen a single time. The chain carries TRBV19 and TRBJ1-3, with 7 positions matching TRBD1. Germline CDR1 LNHDA, CDR2 SQIVND (reference sequence). V was pared by 5 bases and J by 2 bases, with 3 bases of the junction left unmatched. The length of the CDR3 is 14 residues. The DNA of the CDR3 is TGTGCCAGTAGTTTTGGACAGGCTGGAAACACCATATATTTT. The encoded protein is CASSFGQAGNTIYF.

This clonotype was picked up a small number of times. This chain connects TRBV7-2 to TRBJ1-1; possibly TRBD1 for D (6 bases). Trimming pared 5 bases from V and 3 bases from J, leaving 13 bases between. Germline V CDR1 and CDR2: SGHTA, FQGNSA. The CDR3 has 14 amino acids. CDR3 loop: CASSRRDTYTEAFF. The DNA for the CDR3 is TGTGCCAGCAGCCGCCGGGACACCTACACTGAAGCTTTCTTT.

The CDR3 DNA follows: TGTGCCATCTGGGGTAGCGGGTACAATGAGCAGTTCTTC. Its protein product is CAIWGSGYNEQFF. The V and J genes are TRBV10-3 and TRBJ2-1; TRBD2 matches 7 bases. Germline CDR1 ENHRY, CDR2 SYGVKD. This CDR3 contains 13 residues. The V segment lost 8 bases and the J segment 4 bases; nucleotides outside the gene matches: 5.

The chain couples TRBV7-8 to TRBJ2-7; maybe TRBD2 (6 bases). Germline V gives CDR1 SGHVS, CDR2 FQNEAQ. Trimming removed 4 bases at V and 2 bases at J, with 12 bases between. CDR3 size: 14 residues. CDR3 DNA: TGTGCCAGCAGCTCGGGACTCAACACCTACGAGCAGTACTTC. Encoded protein: CASSSGLNTYEQYF.

This clonotype has only a few counts. The chain couples TRBV6-4 to TRBJ2-5; 11 nucleotides agree with TRBD2. Trimming removed 6 bases from V and 5 bases from J; junction bases left unmatched: 11. CDR3 length equals 16 residues. Germline loops: CDR1 MRHNA, CDR2 SNTAGT. The CDR3 reads CASSLRPSGGTETQYF. The CDR3 DNA follows: TGTGCCAGCAGCTTGCGTCCTAGCGGGGGGACGGAGACCCAGTACTTC.

This clonotype has just a few counts. The chain joins TRBV2 to TRBJ2-2; maybe TRBD2 (6 bases). Trimming left V 6 bases short and J 5 bases short, with 13 bases between. Germline V gene data show CDR1 as SNHLY and CDR2 as FYNNEI. The CDR3 covers 14 residues. CDR3 sequence reads: CASRGGSSTGELFF. For the CDR3, the DNA is TGTGCCAGCAGGGGGGGAAGCAGTACCGGGGAGCTGTTTTTT. Looking up the rest from reference TRBV2 and TRBJ2-2 gives the full variable domain: EPEVTQTPSHQVTQMGQEVILRCVPISNHLYFYWYRQILGQKVEFLVSFYNNEISEKSEIFDDQFSVERPDGSNFTLKIRSTKLEDSAMYFCASRGGSSTGELFFGEGSRLTVL.

DNA of the CDR3: TGTGCCTGGAGGCTTGAGGGGGAGACCCAGTACTTC. This translates into CAWRLEGETQYF. V gene TRBV30 combines with J gene TRBJ2-5, with D possibly being TRBD1 or TRBD2 (5 bases each). The CDR3 extends over 12 amino acids. CDR1 and CDR2 from the germline V gene are GTSNPN and SVGIG (reference sequence). Deletions cut 3 bases from V and 5 bases from J, with 10 bases between.

The CDR3 protein is CASSLRGANFF. DNA of the CDR3: TGTGCCAGCAGCTTACGGGGGGCAAACTTCTTC. The chain couples TRBV7-8 to TRBJ2-1, with D maybe TRBD2 (7 bases). The V gene's germline CDR1 is SGHVS and CDR2 FQNEAQ. This CDR3 region has 11 residues. The V end lost 2 bases, the J end lost 16 bases, and 12 bases lay between the germline ends.

This sequence joins TRBV24-1 and TRBJ1-4; 7 positions match TRBD1. Germline V gene data show CDR1 as KGHDR and CDR2 as SFDVKD. The CDR3 spans 16 residues. V shed 3 bases and J 6 bases; nucleotides not matched to a gene: 9. The DNA of the CDR3 is TGTGCCACCAGTGATCCGACGACAGGGCCGGATGAAAAACTGTTTTTT. This encodes CATSDPTTGPDEKLFF.

Note on this clonotype: One junction end does not reproduce the germline sequence, and a read error may be involved. This chain links TRBV7-7 with TRBJ2-5; 8 nucleotides line up with TRBD2. This CDR3 contains 15 residues. Germline V gene data show CDR1 as SSHAT and CDR2 as FNYEAQ (reference sequence). CDR3 sequence reads: CASSSSGTSRETQYF. The DNA for the CDR3 is TGTGCTAGCAGCTCTTCCGGGACTAGTCGAGAGACCCAGTACTTC.

This clonotype turned up a few times. The chain couples TRBV10-3 to TRBJ1-2, with D uncertain. Germline V CDR1 and CDR2: ENHRY, SYGVKD. The CDR3 is made up of 14 amino acids. V lost 7 bases, J lost 8 bases, and 20 bases lay in between. This CDR3 reads CAITADGEEGGYTF. CDR3 coding DNA: TGTGCCATCACTGCGGACGGGGAGGAGGGAGGCTACACCTTC.

This chain joins TRBV2 and TRBJ1-6; a possible D gene is TRBD1 (6 bases). The germline gives CDR1 SNHLY, CDR2 FYNNEI. The germline V and J ends were trimmed by 1 base and 7 bases, with 14 bases remaining between them. The CDR3 runs to 16 residues. The DNA for the CDR3 is TGTGCCAGCAGTGAAGAGGCGGGGGCGAGGAATTCACCCCTCCACTTT. It is translated as CASSEEAGARNSPLHF.

This chain links TRBV7-8 with TRBJ2-1; 10 nucleotides match TRBD2. This CDR3 comprises 15 residues. V lost 8 bases to trimming and J lost 8 bases; unmatched junction nucleotides: 12. Germline loops: CDR1 SGHVS, CDR2 FQNEAQ. The chain's CDR3 is CASLIGLAGVYEQFF. In DNA, the CDR3 is TGTGCCAGCCTCATTGGGCTAGCGGGGGTGTATGAGCAGTTCTTC.